Presented here are 20 T cell receptor beta chains from one specimen sequenced in a study of shared clonotypes between healthy human individuals. The protocol was immunoSEQ multiplex PCR, while the TCRdb copy is restricted to in-frame clones and leaves out a portion. The repertoire includes 1,400,000 or so clones, approximately 98.5% of them detected once, and approximately 0.4% sits in the top ten. Sequencing was performed on naive CD4+ T cells sorted from blood. As for subset: CD45RA+ positively selected. The receptors were sampled from a man younger than 40 in good health.

The chain is built from TRBV10-2 and TRBJ1-4; D is unresolved. The CDR3 extends over 13 amino acids. The V end was cut by 4 bases, the J end by 8 bases, with 11 bases between. Germline CDR1 and CDR2: WSHSY and SAAADI. The CDR3 DNA is TGCGCCAGCAGTGGCGTCCCCGGGGAAAAACTGTTTTTT. Protein sequence: CASSGVPGEKLFF.

In its sample, this clone was seen once. The rearrangement joins TRBV19 to TRBJ2-7, with 7 bases matching TRBD1. Per germline, CDR1 LNHDA and CDR2 SQIVND (reference sequence). Germline trimming cut 8 bases from V and 0 bases from J; bases unmatched to any gene: 4. The CDR3 totals 13 residues. CDR3 region: CASVGDSSYEQYF. The CDR3 DNA is TGTGCCAGTGTTGGGGACAGCTCCTACGAGCAGTACTTC.

This chain connects TRBV19 to TRBJ2-5, with D perhaps matching TRBD2 (6 bases). The V end was cut by 6 bases, the J end by 3 bases, with 14 bases between. Looked up from germline, CDR1 is LNHDA and CDR2 is SQIVND (reference sequence). This CDR3 contains 14 residues. The CDR3 DNA is TGTGCCAGTAGACCCCAGGGAGGCGAAGAGACCCAGTACTTC. Translated, it gives CASRPQGGEETQYF.

This chain joins TRBV7-2 and TRBJ2-2, with a possible D match to TRBD2 (6 bases). The CDR3 is made up of 14 amino acids. CDR1 is SGHTA, CDR2 FQGNSA, per germline. V was shortened by 2 bases and J by 4 bases, with 8 bases between the two germline ends. The CDR3 loop is CASSLIGGTGELFF. The CDR3 region has the DNA TGTGCCAGCAGCTTAATCGGGGGCACCGGGGAGCTGTTTTTT.

The gene calls are TRBV7-8 and TRBJ2-1, with TRBD2 identical over 11 bases. V gave up 5 bases and J gave up 1 base; unmatched junction bases: 10. This CDR3 is 18 amino acids long. Germline CDR1 is SGHVS and CDR2 is FQNEAQ. CDR3 nucleotides: TGTGCCAGCAGCCCCGGGACTAGCGGATTATCTTCCTACAATGAGCAGTTCTTC. This sequence encodes CASSPGTSGLSSYNEQFF.

V is TRBV5-1 and J is TRBJ2-5; tentatively, D is TRBD1 (6 bases). This CDR3 is 13 amino acids long. CDR1 and CDR2 from the germline V gene are SGHRS and YFSETQ. V shed 5 bases and J shed 2 bases, with 10 bases lying between them. CDR3: CASRPGVQETQYF. The CDR3 DNA sequence: TGCGCCAGCAGACCAGGGGTACAAGAGACCCAGTACTTC.

The chain uses TRBV27 and TRBJ2-7; TRBD2 might be the D (6 bases). The CDR3 spans 16 residues. The germline V gene encodes CDR1 MNHEY and CDR2 SMNVEV (reference sequence). Trimming cost V 3 bases and J 1 base, with 16 bases left between them. CDR3 residues: CASSFRGAGRSYEQYF. The CDR3 DNA reads TGTGCCAGCAGTTTTCGTGGGGCCGGGAGATCCTACGAGCAGTACTTC.

The chain carries TRBV7-2 and TRBJ2-7, with 7 bases that match TRBD2. Per germline, CDR1 SGHTA and CDR2 FQGNSA. The junction had 4 bases not matched to a gene; V was cut back by 3 bases and J by 5 bases. The length of the CDR3 is 13 residues. This CDR3 reads CASSLGGGDEQYF. CDR3 in DNA: TGTGCCAGCAGCTTGGGCGGGGGAGACGAGCAGTACTTC.

The chain is built from TRBV28 and TRBJ2-2, with a possible D match to TRBD1 (6 bases). Deletions cut 7 bases from V and 6 bases from J, with 18 bases between. Germline V gene sequence: CDR1 MDHEN, CDR2 SYDVKM. This CDR3 is 15 amino acids long. The CDR3 here is CASKRDRIVPGELFF. The CDR3 DNA sequence: TGTGCCAGCAAACGCGACAGGATCGTGCCCGGGGAGCTGTTTTTT.

Only one count was recorded for this clone. This chain uses TRBV10-3 with TRBJ2-3; 7 nucleotides align to TRBD2. Germline CDR1 is ENHRY and CDR2 is SYGVKD. The CDR3 covers 14 residues. V dropped 6 bases and J dropped 2; count of bases not matched to a gene: 5. The CDR3 is CAIRATSTTDTQYF. In DNA, the CDR3 is TGTGCCATCAGGGCGACTAGCACCACAGATACGCAGTATTTT.

CDR3: CASSDLYEQYF. The CDR3 coding sequence is TGTGCCAGCAGCGATTTATACGAGCAGTACTTC. This rearrangement joins TRBV9 to TRBJ2-7; D remains ambiguous. The CDR3 loop spans 11 amino acids. Trimming stripped 3 bases from V and 4 bases from J, with 5 bases between. The germline V gene encodes CDR1 SGDLS and CDR2 YYNGEE.

The genes are TRBV5-1 and TRBJ2-1; 7 nucleotides match TRBD2. V trimming: 5 bases; J trimming: 5 bases; junction bases outside the gene matches: 19. Germline loops: CDR1 SGHRS, CDR2 YFSETQ. CDR3 length: 18 residues. CDR3 coding DNA: TGCGCCAGCAGACCCAGCTCTGTAGGGACTACACATAACAATGAGCAGTTCTTC. Translation gives CASRPSSVGTTHNNEQFF. The whole variable domain, remainder taken from reference TRBV5-1 and TRBJ2-1, is KAGVTQTPRYLIKTRGQQVTLSCSPISGHRSVSWYQQTPGQGLQFLFEYFSETQRNKGNFPGRFSGRQFSNSRSEMNVSTLELGDSALYLCASRPSSVGTTHNNEQFFGPGTRLTVL.

J is TRBJ2-2 and V is TRBV18, with TRBD1 matching 8 bases. There are 17 residues in the CDR3. J was trimmed by 5 bases and V by 0 bases; bases with no gene match: 8. From germline, CDR1 is KGHSH and CDR2 LQKENI. The CDR3 protein is CASSPPFGQGATGELFF. The CDR3 coding sequence is TGTGCCAGCTCACCACCGTTCGGGCAGGGGGCAACCGGGGAGCTGTTTTTT.

V and J are TRBV6-1 and TRBJ2-2; D is uncertain. Germline V gives CDR1 MNHNS, CDR2 SASEGT. The CDR3 is 12 residues long. V was pared by 3 bases and J by 6 bases, with 5 bases between. This CDR3 reads CASSDSAGELFF. For the CDR3, the DNA is TGTGCCAGCAGTGACTCTGCCGGGGAGCTGTTTTTT.

The rearrangement uses TRBV5-1 and TRBJ2-1, with D tentatively TRBD1 (6 bases). Per the germline V gene, CDR1 is SGHRS and CDR2 is YFSETQ. This CDR3 is built from 15 residues. Trimming pared 4 bases from V and 0 bases from J, leaving 11 bases between. This CDR3 is CASSTGQTSYNEQFF. CDR3 in DNA: TGCGCCAGCAGCACCGGACAGACCTCCTACAATGAGCAGTTCTTC.

The chain couples TRBV25-1 to TRBJ1-2, with TRBD1 matching over 7 bases. The CDR3 has 14 residues. Germline trimming cut 4 bases from V and 4 bases from J; bases unmatched to any gene: 6. CDR1 MGHDK and CDR2 SYGVNS come from the germline V gene. The CDR3 DNA reads TGTGCCAGCAGTGTACCGGGACAGCTCTATGGCTACACCTTC. Amino acids: CASSVPGQLYGYTF.

As concerns this clone: Different DNA sequences within this sample yield the same CDR3. The chain couples TRBV9 to TRBJ2-7; D is possibly TRBD1 or TRBD2 (5 bases each). CDR1 and CDR2 (germline): SGDLS, YYNGEE. The CDR3 length is 14 residues. The V gene lost 0 bases and the J gene lost 3 bases, with 10 bases spanning the gap. CDR3 sequence (DNA): TGTGCCAGCAGCGTAGGGGGGATCGGCTACGAGCAGTACTTC. This translates into CASSVGGIGYEQYF.

J is TRBJ2-6 and V is TRBV9; weak D call: TRBD2 (7 bases). This CDR3 has 17 amino acids. Trimming removed 1 base at V and 2 bases at J, with 13 bases between. Looked up from germline, CDR1 is SGDLS and CDR2 is YYNGEE. CDR3 nucleotides: TGTGCCAGCAGCGTAACAGGGAGGGTGACTGGGGCCAACGTCCTGACTTTC. It encodes CASSVTGRVTGANVLTF.

The rearrangement joins TRBV6-6 to TRBJ2-4, with D possibly being TRBD2 (5 bases). This CDR3 has 14 residues. V shed 0 bases and J shed 6 bases, with 9 bases lying between them. Germline V gene data show CDR1 as MNHNY and CDR2 as SVGAGI (reference sequence). The DNA for the CDR3 is TGTGCCAGCAGTTACTCGAAGGCGGGAAACATTCAGTACTTC. Translating it yields CASSYSKAGNIQYF.

J is TRBJ2-7 and V is TRBV2; 11 nucleotides align to TRBD1. Per the germline V gene, CDR1 is SNHLY and CDR2 is FYNNEI. The CDR3 contains 15 residues. J lost 5 bases, V lost 8 bases, and 11 bases had no gene match. The CDR3 is CASGQPGQGGHEQYF. The CDR3 DNA reads as TGTGCCAGCGGACAGCCGGGACAGGGGGGCCACGAGCAGTACTTC.